This note documents a single T cell receptor (beta chain) sequence. Its target is unknown. This CDR3 is built from 15 residues. J was trimmed by 5 bases and V by 2 bases; bases with no gene match: 7. Germline V gene sequence: CDR1 MDHEN, CDR2 SYDVKM. Deep-level assay runs were performed. As handled by the study authors: Filtering was not the same, since immunoSEQ gave junction-only sequences without quality scores. Data came from immunoSEQ multiplex PCR; TCRdb stores just in-frame clones and leaves some out. D and trimming come from the DNA, and the V and J calls and clone size come from that table. The sample lists about 110,000 clones; around 64% were seen once. This sample stems from a study of shared clonotypes between healthy human individuals. Overall study results and limits: Naive subsets typically showed greater estimated richness than memory subsets. A reduction in generation probabilities was seen for non-shared clonotypes relative to those shared by all four donors.

The chain is built from TRBV28 and TRBJ2-7, with TRBD1 identical over 9 bases. The sequencing sample was made of memory CD8+ T cells sorted from blood. Regarding subset: CD45RO+ cells pooled with CCR7-negative TemRA cells. This receptor was obtained from a woman aged 25-40 years in good health. The CDR3 sequence is CASSLSGQGSHEQYF. Here the CDR3 DNA reads TGTGCCAGCAGTTTAAGCGGACAGGGGTCCCACGAGCAGTACTTC. Complete variable domain (other parts from reference TRBV28 and TRBJ2-7): DVKVTQSSRYLVKRTGEKVFLECVQDMDHENMFWYRQDPGLGLRLIYFSYDVKMKEKGDIPEGYSVSREKKERFSLILESASTNQTSMYLCASSLSGQGSHEQYFGPGTRLTVT.